This TCR beta chain was observed in a study of blood T cell repertoires in COVID-19. Study background: From the United States, Italy and Spain came samples of acute and convalescent COVID-19. T cells, B-cell-depleted T cells, or PBMCs supplied cDNA or gDNA.

CDR1 LNHDA and CDR2 SQIVND come from the germline V gene (reference sequence). The CDR3 runs 13 residues. V was clipped by 3 bases and J by 3 bases, with 8 bases between them. Authors' data handling: Estimates of nucleated cell counts were drawn from the amplification of reference gene primers. Sequencing used immunoSEQ multiplex PCR; TCRdb keeps in-frame clones, though not all of them. The D gene and trimming were derived from the DNA, and the V and J assignments and clone size from that table. This repertoire shows 150,000 to 200,000 clones, about 89% found once; its top ten account for 2.5% to 4%.

The sample taken for sequencing was peripheral blood. The clonotype was recovered from a man aged 65 to 79 with acute or convalescent COVID-19. V and J are TRBV19 and TRBJ1-2; D is ambiguous. The CDR3 spells CASSITGYYGYTF. The CDR3 DNA reads as TGTGCCAGTAGTATCACGGGGTACTATGGCTACACCTTC.